This TCR beta chain was captured by sequencing in a study of blood T cell repertoires in COVID-19. Libraries were prepared by immunoSEQ multiplex PCR; TCRdb keeps only in-frame clonotypes and omits some of them. The table has about 98,000 clones, approximately 80% seen once. J was trimmed by 0 bases and V by 4 bases; bases with no gene match: 4. The CDR3 runs 15 residues. Germline V gene sequence: CDR1 SGHDT, CDR2 YYEEEE. This clonotype was sampled from a man in his 60s with acute or convalescent COVID-19. The sequencing input was peripheral blood. The chain carries TRBV5-6 and TRBJ1-5, with TRBD1 matching 7 bases. The CDR3 DNA sequence: TGTGCCAGCAGCCGCGACAGGGATAGCAATCAGCCCCAGCATTTT. Protein product: CASSRDRDSNQPQHF.